One sample yielded the 10 T cell receptor beta chains listed below, sequenced in a study of T cells in Graves' hyperthyroidism and ophthalmopathy. RNA transcripts yielded amplified TCR beta CDR3 regions. The HTBI primer set was used in a first-round RT-PCR of the TCR CDR3. MiXCR, run by TCRdb on the multiplex PCR reads, gives a single entry per CDR3 protein. Of around 350,000 distinct CDR3 sequences in the sample, over 15% were seen once. The source material was blood. All receptors derive from a woman under 30 with Graves' hyperthyroidism.

This clonotype was counted ten times or more. J is TRBJ2-6 and V is TRBV11-2; no definite D call. Germline V gives CDR1 SGHAT, CDR2 FQNNGV. The V gene lost 5 bases and the J gene lost 5 bases, with 13 bases spanning the gap. This CDR3 is 15 amino acids long. The CDR3 DNA is TGTGCCAGCAGCCCCTTCATGAGCCGGGCCAACGTCCTGACTTTC. Translation: CASSPFMSRANVLTF.

A word on this clonotype: Compared with germline, one end of the junction differs, possibly owing to a read error. The chain carries TRBV6-1 and TRBJ2-5; tentatively, D is TRBD2 (7 bases). This CDR3 contains 14 residues. The germline CDR1 and CDR2 sequences are MNHNS and SASEGT. The CDR3, as DNA: TGTGCCGGCAGCGAGGGGGGGCCCGGAGAGACCCAGTACTTC. It yields the protein CAGSEGGPGETQYF.

This clonotype was found many times. Here the CDR3 reads CASSPRPDYTEAFF. The CDR3 nucleotides are TGTGCCAGCAGCCCCCGGCCGGACTACACTGAAGCTTTCTTT. The chain recombines TRBV5-5 with TRBJ1-1; D is unclear. Germline values: CDR1 SGHKS, CDR2 YYEKEE (reference sequence). Trimming pared 4 bases from V and 3 bases from J, leaving 13 bases between. This CDR3 spans 14 amino acids.

This clonotype was observed at least ten times. The rearrangement uses TRBV15 and TRBJ2-5; TRBD1 agrees at 8 bases. J was trimmed by 5 bases and V by 5 bases; bases with no gene match: 13. CDR3 length: 16 residues. Germline V gene sequence: CDR1 LNHNV, CDR2 YYDKDF (reference sequence). CDR3 coding DNA: TGTGCCACCAGCGGAGGGTACGGGACAGGAACGGAGACCCAGTACTTC. The encoded protein is CATSGGYGTGTETQYF.

This clonotype showed up many times. The V and J genes are TRBV14 and TRBJ2-5, with 11 nucleotides matching TRBD2. Germline CDR1 SGHDN, CDR2 FVKESK. V shed 2 bases and J 7 bases; nucleotides not matched to a gene: 9. This CDR3 has 16 residues. CDR3 amino acids: CASSQLAGGRTGTQYF. For the CDR3, the DNA is TGTGCCAGCAGCCAACTAGCGGGGGGCCGCACCGGGACCCAGTACTTC.

Ten or more counts support this clonotype. The rearrangement uses TRBV7-2 and TRBJ1-1; D possibly corresponds to TRBD1 (5 bases). The germline V gene has CDR1 SGHTA and CDR2 FQGNSA. V shed 1 base and J shed 12 bases, with 15 bases lying between them. This CDR3 contains 13 residues. The CDR3 DNA is TGTGCCAGCAGCTTAGGGGTCGGGGCGAGGACTTTCTTT. Its protein is CASSLGVGARTFF.

This clonotype was found a few times. This sequence joins TRBV7-9 and TRBJ1-1; the D is unclear. V was clipped by 7 bases and J by 8 bases, with 11 bases between them. In germline, CDR1 is SEHNR, CDR2 FQNEAQ (reference sequence). The CDR3 has 11 residues. As DNA, the CDR3 is TGTGCCAGCACCCGGTTTCGGGAAGCTTTCTTT. Protein sequence: CASTRFREAFF.

The chain has TRBV7-3 and TRBJ2-2, with D perhaps TRBD2 (6 bases). V was cut by 5 bases and J by 4 bases, with 14 bases left in between. This CDR3 region has 15 residues. CDR1 is SGHTA, CDR2 FQGTGA, per germline. CDR3 DNA sequence: TGTGCCAGCAGCACAGCTAGCGAGCGCACCGGGGAGCTGTTTTTT. This translates into CASSTASERTGELFF.

As to this clonotype: It may be a read error: a sequence one base away is much more abundant. The chain couples TRBV15 to TRBJ2-2, with TRBD2 matching 7 bases. The CDR3 has 13 residues. V gave up 11 bases and J gave up 7 bases; unmatched junction bases: 10. Germline loops: CDR1 LNHNV, CDR2 YYDKDF (reference sequence). CDR3 in amino acids: CASAPGGGGELFF. Here the CDR3 DNA reads TGTGCCTCCGCCCCGGGGGGAGGCGGGGAGCTGTTTTTT.

This clonotype showed up many times. The chain couples TRBV12-3 or TRBV12-4 to TRBJ1-5; weak D call: TRBD1 (5 bases). The CDR3 totals 13 residues. V was shortened by 9 bases and J by 1 base, with 10 bases between the two germline ends. The CDR3 bases are TGTGCCAGTTCGGACATGAGCAATCAGCCCCAGCATTTT. Its translation is CASSDMSNQPQHF.